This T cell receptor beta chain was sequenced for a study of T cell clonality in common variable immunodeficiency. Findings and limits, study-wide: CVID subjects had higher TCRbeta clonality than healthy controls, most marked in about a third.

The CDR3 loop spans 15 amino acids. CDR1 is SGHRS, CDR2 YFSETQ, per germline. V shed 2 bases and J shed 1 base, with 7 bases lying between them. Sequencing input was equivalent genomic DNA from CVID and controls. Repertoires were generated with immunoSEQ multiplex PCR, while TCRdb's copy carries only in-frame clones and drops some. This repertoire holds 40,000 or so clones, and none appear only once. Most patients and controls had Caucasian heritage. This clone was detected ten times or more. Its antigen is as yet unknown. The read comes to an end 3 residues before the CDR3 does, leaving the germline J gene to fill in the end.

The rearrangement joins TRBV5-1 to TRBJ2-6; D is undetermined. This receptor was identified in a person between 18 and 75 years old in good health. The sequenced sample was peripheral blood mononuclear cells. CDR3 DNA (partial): TGCGCCAGCAGCTTCACAGTATCTGGGGCCAACGTC. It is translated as CASSFTVSGANV. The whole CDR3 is CASSFTVSGANVLTF.